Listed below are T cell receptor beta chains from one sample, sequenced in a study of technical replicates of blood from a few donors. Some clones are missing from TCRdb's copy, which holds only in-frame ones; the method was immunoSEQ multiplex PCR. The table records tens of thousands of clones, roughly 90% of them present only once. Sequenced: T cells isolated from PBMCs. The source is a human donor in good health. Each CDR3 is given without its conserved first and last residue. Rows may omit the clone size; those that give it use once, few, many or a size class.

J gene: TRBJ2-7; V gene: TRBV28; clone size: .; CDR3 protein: ASSSWTSGIYEQY
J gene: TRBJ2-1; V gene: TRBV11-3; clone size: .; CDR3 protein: ASSLEILAGSYNEQF
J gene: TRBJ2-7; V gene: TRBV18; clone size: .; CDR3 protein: ASSNRDRDYEQY
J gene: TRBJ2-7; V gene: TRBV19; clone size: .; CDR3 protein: ASRRYGGNFYEQY
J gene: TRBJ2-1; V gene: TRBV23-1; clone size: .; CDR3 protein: ASSGTDPYNEQF
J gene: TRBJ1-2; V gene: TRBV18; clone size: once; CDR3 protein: ASSPGTDYYGYT
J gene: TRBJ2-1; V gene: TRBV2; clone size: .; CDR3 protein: ASIPSGNNEQF
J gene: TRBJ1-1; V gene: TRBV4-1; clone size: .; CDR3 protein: ASSQYGDREAF
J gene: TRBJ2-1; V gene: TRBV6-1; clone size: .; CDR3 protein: ASSGGTGGVFAEQF
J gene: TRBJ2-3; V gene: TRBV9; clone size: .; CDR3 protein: ASGGAWDTQY
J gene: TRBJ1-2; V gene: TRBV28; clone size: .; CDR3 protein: ASSLMNRWEGYT
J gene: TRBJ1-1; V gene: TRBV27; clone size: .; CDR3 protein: ASSVRSMNTEAF
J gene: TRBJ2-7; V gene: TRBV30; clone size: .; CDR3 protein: AWSVFGSYEQY
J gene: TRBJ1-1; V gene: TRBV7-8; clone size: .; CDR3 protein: ASSTRRENTEAF
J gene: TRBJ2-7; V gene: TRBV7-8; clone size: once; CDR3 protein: ASSVGSYEQY
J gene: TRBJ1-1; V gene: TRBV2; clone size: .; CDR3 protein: ASSPDRVEAF
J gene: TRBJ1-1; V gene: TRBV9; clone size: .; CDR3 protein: ASSVAGSAGEAF
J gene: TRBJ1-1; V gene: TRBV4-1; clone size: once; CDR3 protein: ASSQWGELNTEAF
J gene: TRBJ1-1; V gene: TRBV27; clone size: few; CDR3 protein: ASSAHRGGTEAF
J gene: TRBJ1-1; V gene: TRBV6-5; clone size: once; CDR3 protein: ASSYLTGGLGGEAF
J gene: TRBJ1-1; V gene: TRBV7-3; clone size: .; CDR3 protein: ASSPHRDRVTEAF
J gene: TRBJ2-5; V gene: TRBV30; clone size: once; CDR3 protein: AWRKSRETQY
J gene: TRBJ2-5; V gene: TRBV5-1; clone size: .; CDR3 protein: ASSLAETQY
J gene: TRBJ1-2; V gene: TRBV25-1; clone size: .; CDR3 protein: ASSEYRDRGGGYT
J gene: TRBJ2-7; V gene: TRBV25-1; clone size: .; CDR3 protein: ASSQTGYEQY
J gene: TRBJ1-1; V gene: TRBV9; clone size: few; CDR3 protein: ASSVSPGQRMNTEAF
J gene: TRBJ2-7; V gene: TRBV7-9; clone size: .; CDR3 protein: ASSLSGRPYEQY
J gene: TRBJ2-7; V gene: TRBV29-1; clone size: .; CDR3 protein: SGGQAYEQY
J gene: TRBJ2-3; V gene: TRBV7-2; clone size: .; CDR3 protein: ASSRLAESTDTQY
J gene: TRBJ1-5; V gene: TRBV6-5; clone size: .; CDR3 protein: ASSSTGTYQPQH
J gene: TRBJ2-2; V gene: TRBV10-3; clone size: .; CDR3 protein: AISESTGTGELF
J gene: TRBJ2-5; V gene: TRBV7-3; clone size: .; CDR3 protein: ASSLIGGQQETQY
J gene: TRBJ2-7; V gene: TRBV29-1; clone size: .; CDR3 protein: SASSGRDGEQY
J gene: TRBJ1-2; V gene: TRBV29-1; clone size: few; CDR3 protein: SVEESRGGYGYT
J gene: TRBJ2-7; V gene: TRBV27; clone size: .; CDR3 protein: ASSFSGTGGGEQY
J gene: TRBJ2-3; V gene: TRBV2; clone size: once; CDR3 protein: ASSDGAGGILADTQY
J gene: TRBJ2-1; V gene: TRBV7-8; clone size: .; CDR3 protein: ASSDFRGLAAHEQF
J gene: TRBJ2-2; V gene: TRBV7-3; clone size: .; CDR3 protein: ASKSLAGGPTGELF
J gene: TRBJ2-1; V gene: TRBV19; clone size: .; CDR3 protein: ASSHSAPNEQF
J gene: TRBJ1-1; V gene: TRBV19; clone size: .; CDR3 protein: ASSITANTEAF
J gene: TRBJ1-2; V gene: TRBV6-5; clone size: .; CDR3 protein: ASSYPGSYGYT
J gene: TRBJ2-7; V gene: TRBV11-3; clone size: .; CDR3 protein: ASSSTSGRGVREQY
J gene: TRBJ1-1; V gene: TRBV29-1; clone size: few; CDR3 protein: SVDRRDTEAF
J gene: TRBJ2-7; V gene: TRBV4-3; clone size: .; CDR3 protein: ASSQAGTSTYEQY
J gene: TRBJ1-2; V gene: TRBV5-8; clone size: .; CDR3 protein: ASSGDSGVGYT
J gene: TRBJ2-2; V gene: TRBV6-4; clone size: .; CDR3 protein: ASSGQGASGELF
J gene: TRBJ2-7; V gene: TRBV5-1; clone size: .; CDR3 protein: ASSSSGYEQY
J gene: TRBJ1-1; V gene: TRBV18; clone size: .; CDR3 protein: ASSLRQGGGNTEAF
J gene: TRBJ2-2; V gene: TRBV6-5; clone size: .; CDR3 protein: ASSSTGELF
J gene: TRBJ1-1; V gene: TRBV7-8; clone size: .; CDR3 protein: ASSLGANTEAF
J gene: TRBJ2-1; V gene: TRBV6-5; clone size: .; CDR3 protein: ASNWDRAPNNEQF
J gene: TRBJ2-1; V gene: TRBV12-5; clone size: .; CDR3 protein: ASGLAGLAGLRSYNEQF